Detailed here is one T cell receptor (beta chain). Its antigen is as yet unknown. The CDR3 has 15 amino acids. Trimming cost V 6 bases and J 0 bases; bases outside gene matches: 5. Germline V gene data show CDR1 as SGHAT and CDR2 as FQNNGV. cDNA molecules, individually, were tagged with unique molecular identifiers. From the 5' RACE reads, TCRdb called clonotypes with MiXCR, one entry per CDR3 protein. The sample has under 100,000 distinct CDR3 sequences; roughly an eighth are singletons. The entry originates in a study of early T cells in non-severe SARS-CoV-2 infection. Looking at the study overall: Alpha and beta chains were unpaired, from unsorted whole-blood bulk RNA.

Notes on the study in general: Private and CD4 specificities were missed by VDJdb matching, skewed to anti-spike CD8.

The chain has TRBV11-2 and TRBJ2-3; 8 bases agree with TRBD1. This sequence was found in an adult who was a healthcare worker with PCR-confirmed SARS-CoV-2 infection or an uninfected control (not recorded which). The specimen was whole blood. The CDR3 bases are TGTGCCAGCAGGGCCACAGGGGGAAGCACAGATACGCAGTATTTT. This codes for CASRATGGSTDTQYF.